This T cell receptor (beta chain) was identified in a study of blood T cell repertoires in COVID-19. At the level of the study: T cells, B-cell-depleted T cells, or PBMCs supplied cDNA or gDNA.

The CDR3 loop spans 15 amino acids. Trimming removed 2 bases at V and 4 bases at J, with 14 bases between. CDR1 is SGHAT, CDR2 FQNNGV, per germline. Authors' processing steps: The authors estimated nucleated cell counts from reference gene primer amplification. Libraries were prepared by immunoSEQ multiplex PCR; TCRdb keeps only in-frame clonotypes and omits some of them. From that table come the V and J calls and clone size; the DNA was used to work out D and trimming. Among 18,000 or so clones listed, roughly four fifths were seen once. By sample fraction, this clone is medium-sized (0.01 to 0.1%). This clonotype originated in a man in his forties with active or convalescent COVID-19. This chain joins TRBV11-2 and TRBJ1-1; D is possibly TRBD1 (6 bases). The sequencing sample was made of peripheral blood. The CDR3 DNA reads TGTGCCAGCAGCTTAACGGGGGGCGCGGGCACTGAAGCTTTCTTT. It codes for CASSLTGGAGTEAFF.